The clone carrying this T cell receptor (beta chain) was detected only a few times. Its antigen remains unidentified. This record comes from a study of T cells in Graves' hyperthyroidism and ophthalmopathy. Exclusion of patients followed from uncontrolled infection, other autoimmune disease, pregnancy or lactation. The diagnostic basis comprised clinical symptoms, serum thyroxine and TRAb, thyroid ultrasound and orbital computed tomography. Regarding the study as a whole: Progression to ophthalmopathy was predicted a median of approximately 6.4 months early. Most clonotypes expanded in the thyroid (above 0.001) were also present in blood.

Amplified regions were TCR beta CDR3 sequences from RNA transcripts. The TCR CDR3 was amplified in a first-round RT-PCR using the HTBI primer set. MiXCR, run by TCRdb on the multiplex PCR reads, gives a single entry per CDR3 protein. The repertoire consists of under 650,000 distinct CDR3 sequences, with 16% occurring once and the leading ten covering around 4%. The sample consisted of blood. This clonotype originated in a woman aged 30 to 39 with Graves' hyperthyroidism.

In DNA, the CDR3 is TGTGCCAGCAGTTGGGACTGGTTGAATGTGTCGCCCCAGCATTTT. Protein: CASSWDWLNVSPQHF. V is TRBV6-1 and J is TRBJ1-5; D is perhaps TRBD1 (5 bases). The CDR3 loop spans 15 amino acids. CDR1 and CDR2 (germline): MNHNS, SASEGT. Trimming shortened V by 5 bases and J by 9 bases, and 20 bases separated the two germline ends.